This entry lists 14 T cell receptor beta chains sequenced from one sample in a study of T cells in Graves' hyperthyroidism and ophthalmopathy. Amplified TCR beta CDR3 regions derived from RNA transcripts. Carried out on the TCR CDR3, a first-round RT-PCR used the HTBI primer set. A single record per CDR3 protein comes from TCRdb applying MiXCR to the multiplex PCR reads. This sample yields a few hundred thousand distinct CDR3 sequences, of which about 20% are seen a single time; around 50% belongs to the top ten. What was sequenced was blood. The receptors stem from a woman between 50 and 59 years old with Graves' hyperthyroidism.

The gene calls are TRBV30 and TRBJ2-5; D gene ambiguous. V lost 2 bases to trimming and J lost 1 base, with 5 bases between them. CDR3 length: 12 amino acids. Germline V gives CDR1 GTSNPN, CDR2 SVGIG (reference sequence). The CDR3 DNA is TGTGCCTGGAGTATAGCCCAAGAGACCCAGTACTTC. Its protein product is CAWSIAQETQYF. The entire variable domain, with the rest obtained from reference TRBV30 and TRBJ2-5, is as follows: SQTIHQWPATLVQPVGSPLSLECTVEGTSNPNLYWYRQAAGRGLQLLFYSVGIGQISSEVPQNLSASRPQDRQFILSSKKLLLSDSGFYLCAWSIAQETQYFGPGTRLLVL.

In this sample, this clonotype turned up many times. The CDR3 DNA reads TGTGCCAGCTCGTCAGGACTAGCGGGATCAACAGATACGCAGTATTTT. It specifies CASSSGLAGSTDTQYF. The rearrangement joins TRBV11-2 to TRBJ2-3; 12 bases align to TRBD2. The ends lost 8 bases at V and 3 bases at J; junction bases unmatched: 9. This CDR3 spans 16 amino acids. The germline gives CDR1 SGHAT, CDR2 FQNNGV.

This chain connects TRBV5-5 to TRBJ2-2; the match to TRBD2 covers 10 bases. Trimming at V came to 1 base and at J to 4 bases, leaving 1 base not matched to a gene. Germline V gives CDR1 SGHKS, CDR2 YYEKEE (reference sequence). The CDR3 consists of 15 residues. This CDR3 reads CASSLLAGATGELFF. Here the CDR3 DNA reads TGTGCCAGCAGCTTGCTAGCGGGAGCCACCGGGGAGCTGTTTTTT.

This clonotype was seen more than once but under ten times. V gene TRBV6-4 combines with J gene TRBJ2-7, with D uncertain. The CDR3 spans 14 residues. V lost 5 bases, J lost 4 bases, and 15 bases lay in between. The V gene's germline CDR1 is MRHNA and CDR2 SNTAGT. The CDR3 DNA reads as TGTGCCAGCAGTTTCTTAGTTTTAAAGTACGAGCAGTACGTC. Its protein product is CASSFLVLKYEQYV.

This clonotype was detected ten times or more. The chain carries TRBV6-1 and TRBJ1-2; perhaps TRBD1 as D (5 bases). CDR3 size: 14 residues. The germline V and J ends were trimmed by 6 bases and 3 bases, with 14 bases remaining between them. CDR1 and CDR2 (germline): MNHNS, SASEGT. The CDR3 loop reads CASRSDDSHYGYTF. The DNA of the CDR3 is TGTGCCAGCAGATCGGATGACAGCCACTATGGCTACACCTTC.

This clonotype appeared many times. V and J are TRBV12-3 or TRBV12-4 and TRBJ2-5; D is uncertain. This CDR3 has 16 amino acids. V gave up 3 bases and J gave up 5 bases, with 19 bases separating them. CDR3 DNA sequence: TGTGCCAGCAGTTTTGTTGGGTTCAGGCGCCCCGAGACCCAGTACTTC. Translating gives CASSFVGFRRPETQYF.

This clonotype has a count of ten or more. V is TRBV12-3 or TRBV12-4 and J is TRBJ1-1; tentative D call: TRBD1 (6 bases). CDR3 length: 14 amino acids. V gave up 3 bases and J gave up 4 bases, with 12 bases separating them. The CDR3 protein is CASSFWGPGTEAFF. The CDR3 region has the DNA TGTGCCAGCAGTTTTTGGGGGCCAGGCACTGAAGCTTTCTTT.

The CDR3 sequence is CASSYPQGQGGYEQYF. In DNA form, the CDR3 reads TGTGCCAGCAGTTATCCCCAGGGGCAGGGAGGGTACGAGCAGTACTTC. The rearrangement links TRBV6-2 or TRBV6-3 to TRBJ2-7; D perhaps matches TRBD2 (7 bases). Germline CDR1 is MNHEY and CDR2 is SVGEGT. V dropped 3 bases and J dropped 4 bases, with 19 bases sitting between them. The CDR3 contains 16 residues.

This clonotype was found once. The chain uses TRBV20-1 and TRBJ2-3; D unresolved. In germline, CDR1 is DFQATT, CDR2 SNEGSKA (reference sequence). With 0 bases removed from V and 0 bases from J, the gap between germline ends came to 10 bases. The CDR3 is 15 amino acids. The CDR3 DNA follows: TGCAGTGCTAGAGATCCGCGCAGAAGCACAGATACGCAGTATTTT. Translating it yields CSARDPRRSTDTQYF.

This clonotype was found once. The chain couples TRBV29-1 to TRBJ1-1; 8 nucleotides line up with TRBD1. The J segment lost 7 bases and the V segment lost 8 bases, leaving 6 bases of the junction unmatched. The CDR3 sequence is 11 residues long. The germline V gene encodes CDR1 SQVTM and CDR2 ANQGSEA. CDR3 nucleotide sequence: TGCAGCTCCGGACAGGGAGTTGAAGCTTTCTTT. It specifies CSSGQGVEAFF. Full variable domain (remainder filled in from reference TRBV29-1 and TRBJ1-1): SAVISQKPSRDICQRGTSLTIQCQVDSQVTMMFWYRQQPGQSLTLIATANQGSEATYESGFVIDKFPISRPNLTFSTLTVSNMSPEDSSIYLCSSGQGVEAFFGQGTRLTVV.

This clonotype appeared many times. V usage is TRBV4-1 and J usage is TRBJ1-5; D unclear. The CDR3 covers 14 residues. Germline values: CDR1 MGHRA, CDR2 YSYEKL. Trimming removed 3 bases from V and 8 bases from J, with 14 bases in between. CDR3 nucleotides: TGCGCCAGCAGCCATACGCCCAATGGGGAGCCCCAGCATTTT. This translates into CASSHTPNGEPQHF.

This clonotype was picked up one time. The chain recombines TRBV10-2 with TRBJ1-5; maybe TRBD1 (6 bases). Trimming took 6 bases from V and 3 from J, leaving 9 bases between them. This CDR3 spans 13 amino acids. Germline V gene lookup returns CDR1 WSHSY and CDR2 SAAADI. CDR3 sequence reads: CASSGQNNQPQHF. CDR3 DNA sequence: TGCGCCAGCAGCGGACAGAACAATCAGCCCCAGCATTTT.

This clonotype was seen only a few times. The V call is TRBV20-1, the J call TRBJ2-1; 8 positions agree with TRBD2. Per the germline V gene, CDR1 is DFQATT and CDR2 is SNEGSKA (reference sequence). The junction had 14 bases not matched to a gene; V was cut back by 6 bases and J by 4 bases. The CDR3 totals 16 residues. CDR3 sequence (DNA): TGCAGTGCCCTTTTAGACGGGGGGGCCTTTTACAATGAGCAGTTCTTC. Encoded protein: CSALLDGGAFYNEQFF.

This clonotype was seen ten or more times. This rearrangement joins TRBV11-2 to TRBJ2-2, with D unclear. CDR3 length: 12 amino acids. Germline CDR1 and CDR2: SGHAT and FQNNGV. V lost 5 bases, J lost 6 bases, and 7 bases lay in between. DNA for the CDR3: TGTGCCAGCAGCGCAAATCCCGGGGAGCTGTTTTTT. Protein sequence: CASSANPGELFF.